Here is one TCR beta chain with its context. The CDR3 is 13 residues long. V was clipped by 5 bases and J by 2 bases, with 13 bases between them. CDR1 is DFQATT and CDR2 is SNEGSKA in the germline V gene (reference sequence). These data are taken from a study of CD8+CD57+ T cells in acquired aplastic anemia. For sequencing, patients were chosen who had shown expansion of CD8+CD57+ cells by flow cytometry. According to the study, genomic DNA was the template for TCR beta VDJ and CDR3 profiling. TCRdb reprocessed the reads via MiXCR and lists one record per CDR3 protein. This sample yields about 160,000 distinct CDR3 sequences, of which over 70% are seen a single time; 35% to 60% belongs to the top ten.

Material: sorted CD4+, CD8+, or CD8+CD57+ T cells (not recorded which) from PBMCs. This TCR derives from a human donor with aplastic anemia. V gene TRBV20-1 combines with J gene TRBJ2-7, with a weak D call TRBD2 (5 bases). CDR3 in amino acids: CSAEGFRTYEQYF. The DNA of the CDR3 is TGCAGTGCTGAGGGATTTCGCACCTACGAGCAGTACTTC.